The 17 T cell receptor beta chains reported below all come from one sample, sequenced in a study of T cell responses to AZD1222 COVID-19 vaccine (dated by TCRdb to the early 2020s). The time point label, as the study defines it: baseline before first vaccination. Library generation was performed with the immunoSEQ multiplex PCR assay. Here the immuneACCESS table is served through TCRdb, limited to in-frame sequences with V and J called. Missing clones are a known gap in these copies; in checked studies unresolved V genes cover under half, and the rest lacks a known reason. This sample comprises about 110,000 clones, 92% of them detected only once. The ten largest make up 1.2% of the sample. This specimen was peripheral blood, taken on day 0 of AZD1222 vaccination. Receptor source: an adult in good health.

Concerning this clone: The identical CDR3 is also encoded by other nucleotide sequences in the sample. The chain has TRBV11-2 and TRBJ2-2; no reliable D call. V dropped 3 bases and J dropped 6 bases, with 2 bases sitting between them. The CDR3 is 11 residues long. Germline loops: CDR1 SGHAT, CDR2 FQNNGV. The DNA for the CDR3 is TGTGCCAGCAGCTTTCCCGGGGAGCTGTTTTTT. It encodes CASSFPGELFF.

V is TRBV18 and J is TRBJ1-5, with D possibly being TRBD1 (6 bases). This CDR3 spans 14 amino acids. V was cut by 3 bases and J by 7 bases, with 13 bases left in between. Germline assignment: CDR1 KGHSH and CDR2 LQKENI. The CDR3 protein is CASSPSGDFQPQHF. In DNA, the CDR3 is TGTGCCAGCTCACCGTCAGGGGACTTCCAGCCCCAGCATTTT.

A single count supports this clone. The V call is TRBV7-2, the J call TRBJ2-1; weak D call: TRBD2 (5 bases). Germline V gives CDR1 SGHTA, CDR2 FQGNSA. The CDR3 contains 15 residues. V lost 1 base, J lost 4 bases, and 11 bases lay in between. CDR3 nucleotides: TGTGCCAGCAGCTTAGGCCTCCCGGGATACAATGAGCAGTTCTTC. Protein sequence: CASSLGLPGYNEQFF.

The genes are TRBV6-5 and TRBJ1-5; D is ambiguous. Trimming removed 10 bases at V and 4 bases at J, with 11 bases between. Germline-derived CDR1 and CDR2 are MNHEY and SVGAGI. This CDR3 is 12 amino acids long. The CDR3: CATKGANQPQHF. CDR3 sequence (DNA): TGTGCCACCAAAGGCGCAAATCAGCCCCAGCATTTT.

This sequence joins TRBV5-1 and TRBJ2-7; no clear D. V lost 0 bases and J lost 2, with 9 bases in between. CDR1 is SGHRS and CDR2 is YFSETQ in the germline V gene. The CDR3 loop spans 14 amino acids. CDR3 nucleotides: TGCGCCAGCAGCTTGGGGTCTAATGCCTACGAGCAGTACTTC. This codes for CASSLGSNAYEQYF.

This chain uses TRBV21-1 with TRBJ1-1; TRBD1, the D gene given by the table, was not confirmed from the DNA. TRBV21-1 is described as a pseudogene. The CDR3 extends over 12 amino acids. CDR3 nucleotide sequence: TGTGCCAGCAGCGCAGGGAACACTGAAGCTTTCTTT. Its translation is CASSAGNTEAFF.

The rearrangement links TRBV27 to TRBJ2-7; D is uncertain. There are 10 residues in the CDR3. Looked up from germline, CDR1 is MNHEY and CDR2 is SMNVEV (reference sequence). V shed 3 bases and J shed 6 bases, with 3 bases lying between them. Here the CDR3 reads CASSFPEQYF. The CDR3 DNA is TGTGCCAGCAGTTTCCCCGAGCAGTACTTC.

J is TRBJ1-3 and V is TRBV28; D not resolved. V lost 4 bases to trimming and J lost 2 bases, with 12 bases between them. This CDR3 spans 15 amino acids. The germline V gene has CDR1 MDHEN and CDR2 SYDVKM. The CDR3 protein is CASSSPRLPGNTIYF. CDR3 DNA sequence: TGTGCCAGCAGTTCCCCCCGGCTCCCTGGAAACACCATATATTTT. Looking up the rest from reference TRBV28 and TRBJ1-3 gives the full variable domain: DVKVTQSSRYLVKRTGEKVFLECVQDMDHENMFWYRQDPGLGLRLIYFSYDVKMKEKGDIPEGYSVSREKKERFSLILESASTNQTSMYLCASSSPRLPGNTIYFGEGSWLTVV.

The V call is TRBV11-3, the J call TRBJ1-1; 8 bases are shared with TRBD1. The CDR3 spans 14 residues. Trimming took 5 bases from V and 1 from J; bases not matched to a gene: 3. Per the germline V gene, CDR1 is SGHNT and CDR2 is YENEEA. In DNA form, the CDR3 reads TGTGCCAGCAGCCTGGGACAGGCGAACACTGAAGCTTTCTTT. Translating it yields CASSLGQANTEAFF.

This clone has a single count. V and J are TRBV6-5 and TRBJ1-1; weak D call: TRBD1 (5 bases). Trimming removed 7 bases at V and 1 base at J, with 13 bases between. The germline V gene has CDR1 MNHEY and CDR2 SVGAGI. The CDR3 contains 14 residues. CDR3: CASTWAGKNTEAFF. The CDR3 DNA reads as TGTGCCAGCACATGGGCAGGGAAGAACACTGAAGCTTTCTTT.

This chain joins TRBV5-5 and TRBJ2-7, with D possibly TRBD2 on 5 matching bases. CDR1 and CDR2 from the germline V gene are SGHKS and YYEKEE (reference sequence). The V gene lost 3 bases and the J gene lost 5 bases, with 15 bases spanning the gap. This CDR3 spans 14 amino acids. The CDR3 region has the DNA TGTGCCAGCAGCTCATGGCATGTCGGGGACGAGCAGTACTTC. Protein product: CASSSWHVGDEQYF.

V usage is TRBV4-3 and J usage is TRBJ2-1, with 9 bases aligning to TRBD2. This CDR3 region has 14 residues. The germline V gene encodes CDR1 LGHNA and CDR2 YSLEER. The ends lost 5 bases at V and 9 bases at J; junction bases unmatched: 8. Here the CDR3 reads CASSSRAGGTEQFF. As DNA, the CDR3 is TGCGCCAGCAGCTCCCGGGCGGGAGGGACTGAGCAGTTCTTC.

The CDR3 DNA follows: TGTGCCAGCAGCCGGCGGACAGACGAAGATCAGCCCCAGCATTTT. It codes for CASSRRTDEDQPQHF. The chain carries TRBV5-8 and TRBJ1-5; TRBD1 is a possible D gene (6 bases). With 4 bases removed from V and 5 bases from J, the gap between germline ends came to 16 bases. The germline gives CDR1 SGHTS, CDR2 YDEGEE. This CDR3 comprises 15 residues.

The V call is TRBV14, the J call TRBJ1-2; no reliable D call. This CDR3 comprises 13 residues. The ends were cut back, 6 bases at V and 4 bases at J, with 12 bases in the middle. Germline CDR1 reads SGHDN; CDR2 reads FVKESK. Written as DNA, the CDR3 is TGTGCCAGCAGTCGTGGGTACCTCTATGGCTACACCTTC. Translating gives CASSRGYLYGYTF.

The chain joins TRBV15 to TRBJ2-3; D not certain. The V and J ends lost 4 bases and 6 bases respectively, with 20 bases between them. Germline V gene sequence: CDR1 LNHNV, CDR2 YYDKDF (reference sequence). The CDR3 has 16 residues. The CDR3 DNA reads TGTGCCACCAGCACCCGTTCAGGCCTTCGAGCGGATACGCAGTATTTT. Its translation: CATSTRSGLRADTQYF. The entire variable domain, with the rest obtained from reference TRBV15 and TRBJ2-3, is as follows: DAMVIQNPRYQVTQFGKPVTLSCSQTLNHNVMYWYQQKSSQAPKLLFHYYDKDFNNEADTPDNFQSRRPNTSFCFLDIRSPGLGDTAMYLCATSTRSGLRADTQYFGPGTRLTVL.

This chain uses TRBV7-3 with TRBJ2-5; 7 bases align to TRBD2. CDR3 length: 16 residues. Germline CDR1 SGHTA, CDR2 FQGTGA. The ends lost 7 bases at V and 0 bases at J; junction bases unmatched: 11. The DNA of the CDR3 is TGTGCCAGCAACACCCGGGCCGGGACTAACCAAGAGACCCAGTACTTC. This codes for CASNTRAGTNQETQYF.

The chain employs TRBV7-9 and TRBJ1-6, with 9 bases matching TRBD1. The CDR3 loop spans 14 amino acids. From germline, CDR1 is SEHNR and CDR2 FQNEAQ (reference sequence). The junction had 1 base not matched to a gene; V was cut back by 4 bases and J by 6 bases. This CDR3 is CASSSGQGNSPLHF. Written as DNA, the CDR3 is TGTGCCAGCAGCTCGGGACAGGGTAATTCACCCCTCCACTTT.